This T cell receptor beta chain was sequenced in a study of cytotoxic CD8 clonotypes in ibrutinib-treated CLL. The wider study: The sample average was 255,043 productive templates and 100,000 or so productive rearrangements.

The length of the CDR3 is 14 residues. From germline, CDR1 is SGHRS and CDR2 YFSETQ. V shed 0 bases and J shed 6 bases, with 9 bases lying between them. The table came from immunoSEQ multiplex PCR; TCRdb's copy has only in-frame clones and leaves some out. The sample consists of 140,000 to 150,000 clones, about 75% of them appearing once. Sample: PBMCs, taken after 24 months of ibrutinib treatment. The chain recombines TRBV5-1 with TRBJ1-4; D is unresolved. This receptor was obtained from a human donor with chronic lymphocytic leukemia. Here the CDR3 reads CASSLAGRHEKLFF. The CDR3 DNA sequence: TGCGCCAGCAGCTTGGCGGGGAGACATGAAAAACTGTTTTTT.